The source of this T cell receptor beta chain is a study of T cell repertoires in cytomegalovirus infection (dated by TCRdb to the late 2010s). Regarding the study in general: Donor HLA type was relevant to the analysis, as public TCR beta signatures indicated carriage of CMV infection together with the matching HLA type.

In its sample, this clonotype was seen a few times. The antigen this receptor binds is unknown. No base qualities exist here, and no much larger clone lies one base off it. The investigation overall reported the following: Cumulative frequency of public TCR beta family members discriminated carriers of CMV infection plus the relevant HLA type in this cohort and an independent roughly 330-donor cohort. The ex vivo response was dominated by HLA-C-restricted CMV-specific TCR beta clonotypes, which also provided the single most frequent clonotype in two of eight donors.

The CDR3 runs 15 amino acids, cysteine and phenylalanine included. Kept here is only the CDR3 DNA, which spans 45 bases and is read in frame from base 1. CDR1 and CDR2 are read off the germline V gene as SNHLY and FYNNEI. Between the V and J ends, shortened by 0 bases and 5 bases respectively, the junction contains 12 bases. The run used an Illumina HiSeq 1500. Through fastp at Q25 and MiXCR, TCRdb rebuilt clones from the public reads, retaining in-frame beta chains. CDR3 protein sequences are deduplicated, and each keeps its most common genes and DNA. Recorded for this sample are roughly 150,000 distinct CDR3 sequences; roughly a quarter of them occurred a single time. 10% to 11% of the sample belongs to the ten largest clones.

This receptor was identified in a human donor in good health (CMV status not recorded). Some clones in this sample may be carry-over from other donors' samples. The receptor chain draws on TRBV2 and TRBJ2-3; the D segment cannot be called with confidence. Sequencing was performed on PBMCs. The DNA sequence reads TGTGCCAGCAGTGAAGCTTACTCGGACGGAGATACGCAGTATTTT. Translated, it gives CASSEAYSDGDTQYF.